Described below is a single T cell receptor (beta chain) sequence and its context. Its antigen is undetermined. This sample was taken from a study of blood T cells in healthy people across ages. The V and J ends lost 4 bases and 1 base respectively, with 10 bases between them. CDR1 and CDR2 from the germline V gene are MNHEY and SVGAGI. CDR3 length: 15 residues. Combining a sample-barcoded 5' primer with a J-beta primer mix, a second PCR ran for roughly 6 to 11 cycles. Every sample produced at least 2.5 million CDR3-containing paired-end reads. TCRdb re-called the 5' RACE reads through MiXCR, storing one row per CDR3 protein. Of more than 1,400,000 distinct CDR3 sequences in the sample, about 43% were seen once. Study-wide points: Long-lived donors had more naive CD4+ cells and higher diversity than aged donors. Estimates of total diversity, which came from one million sequenced T cells, were considered to be underestimates.

Isolation yielded PBMCs, at least 6.5 million per sample, in every case. Sequencing input: blood. The genes are TRBV6-5 and TRBJ2-2; D ambiguous. This clonotype originated in a woman under 30 in good health. This CDR3 is CASSWAARNTGELFF. CDR3 coding DNA: TGTGCCAGCAGTTGGGCAGCTAGGAACACCGGGGAGCTGTTTTTT.